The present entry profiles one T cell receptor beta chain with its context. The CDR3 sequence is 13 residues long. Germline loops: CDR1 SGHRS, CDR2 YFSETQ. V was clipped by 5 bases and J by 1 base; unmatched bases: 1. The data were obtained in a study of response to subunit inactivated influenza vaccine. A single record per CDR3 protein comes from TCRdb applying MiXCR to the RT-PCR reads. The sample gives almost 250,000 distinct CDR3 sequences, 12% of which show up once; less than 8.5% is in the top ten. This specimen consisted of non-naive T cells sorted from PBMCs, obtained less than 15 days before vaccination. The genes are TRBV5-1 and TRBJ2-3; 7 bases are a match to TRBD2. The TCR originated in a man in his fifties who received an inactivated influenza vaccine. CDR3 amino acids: CASRSGGTDTQYF. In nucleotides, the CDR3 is TGCGCCAGCAGAAGCGGGGGCACAGATACGCAGTATTTT.